A selection of T cell receptor beta chains follows, all from one sample in a study of cytomegalovirus exposure and HLA in healthy donors. TCRdb keeps only in-frame clones here, not all; method: immunoSEQ multiplex PCR. The repertoire consists of approximately 58,000 clones, with roughly four fifths occurring once and the leading ten covering 3.5% to 5%. Input material: PBMCs. These receptors were taken from a man aged 25-40 years in good health and CMV-seronegative. Both conserved end residues are part of each CDR3. The D gene is left open where the match is weak. The listing skips clone size in some rows; elsewhere it reads once, few, many or a size class.

clone_size	d_call	v_call	j_call	cdr3_aa	cdr3_nt
NA	NA	TRBV7-7	TRBJ2-3	CASSLGVTIGADTQYF	TGTGCCAGCAGCTTAGGGGTGACAATCGGGGCAGATACGCAGTATTTT
NA	TRBD1	TRBV6-5	TRBJ1-1	CASSLRTGHTEAFF	TGTGCCAGCAGTCTTAGGACAGGGCACACTGAAGCTTTCTTT
NA	TRBD1	TRBV9	TRBJ1-5	CASSPGQGYQPQHF	TGTGCCAGCAGCCCTGGACAGGGGTATCAGCCCCAGCATTTT
once	TRBD2	TRBV5-1	TRBJ2-1	CASSLDRGGGDEQFF	TGCGCCAGCAGCTTGGATCGGGGGGGCGGAGATGAGCAGTTCTTC
NA	TRBD2	TRBV4-2	TRBJ2-5	CASSQDYRGGRETQYF	TGTGCCAGCAGCCAAGATTACCGGGGGGGAAGAGAGACCCAGTACTTC
NA	NA	TRBV9	TRBJ2-5	CASSVVPLETQYF	TGTGCCAGCAGCGTAGTCCCTCTCGAGACCCAGTACTTC
NA	NA	TRBV27	TRBJ1-6	CASSLGGWDSPLHF	TGTGCCAGCAGTTTAGGAGGGTGGGATTCACCCCTCCACTTT
NA	NA	TRBV9	TRBJ2-5	CASSGGGPETQYF	TGTGCCAGCAGCGGGGGGGGGCCGGAGACCCAGTACTTC
once	NA	TRBV11-2	TRBJ2-7	CASSLGSQGFYEQYF	TGTGCCAGCAGCTTAGGGTCGCAGGGATTTTACGAGCAGTACTTC
NA	NA	TRBV7-2	TRBJ2-2	CASSLLGGELFF	TGTGCCAGCAGCTTACTCGGCGGGGAGCTGTTTTTT
NA	NA	TRBV7-2	TRBJ2-3	CASRPGTGGGTDTQYF	TGTGCCAGCAGACCCGGGACGGGGGGCGGCACAGATACGCAGTATTTT
NA	TRBD2	TRBV11-3	TRBJ2-1	CASSLRPSGSHNEQFF	TGTGCCAGCAGCTTAAGGCCTAGCGGGAGCCACAATGAGCAGTTCTTC
NA	TRBD2	TRBV4-3	TRBJ2-1	CASSQGGSYYEQFF	TGCGCCAGCAGCCAAGGCGGGAGTTACTATGAGCAGTTCTTC
NA	TRBD1	TRBV7-9	TRBJ2-7	CASSPQGATYEQYF	TGTGCCAGCAGCCCACAGGGGGCTACCTACGAGCAGTACTTC
NA	NA	TRBV7-9	TRBJ2-7	CSSSLGGGVRVGAYEQYF	TGTTCCAGCAGCTTAGGTGGGGGCGTGAGGGTTGGGGCCTACGAGCAGTACTTC
NA	TRBD1	TRBV7-9	TRBJ1-4	CASSSPSTGSATNEKLFF	TGTGCCAGCAGCTCACCGTCGACAGGGTCTGCAACTAATGAAAAACTGTTTTTT
NA	TRBD2	TRBV28	TRBJ2-7	CASSPPGLANEQYF	TGTGCCAGCAGTCCCCCGGGACTAGCGAACGAGCAGTACTTC
NA	NA	TRBV6-5	TRBJ2-3	CASSYSSSTDTQYF	TGTGCCAGCAGTTACTCTTCTAGCACAGATACGCAGTATTTT
NA	TRBD1	TRBV27	TRBJ2-7	CASSLNPTGFTEQYF	TGTGCCAGCAGTTTAAATCCGACAGGGTTTACCGAGCAGTACTTC
few	NA	TRBV5-6	TRBJ2-7	CASSLAGVVPTYEQYF	TGTGCCAGCAGCTTGGCGGGGGTCGTGCCCACCTACGAGCAGTACTTC
once	NA	TRBV6-5	TRBJ2-1	CASSSSLWSSYNEQFF	TGTGCCAGCAGTTCCTCTCTGTGGAGCTCCTACAATGAGCAGTTCTTC
NA	TRBD2	TRBV27	TRBJ2-7	CASSLRPSVGGRVGEQYF	TGTGCCAGCAGTTTGCGACCGTCGGTGGGCGGGAGGGTGGGCGAGCAGTACTTC